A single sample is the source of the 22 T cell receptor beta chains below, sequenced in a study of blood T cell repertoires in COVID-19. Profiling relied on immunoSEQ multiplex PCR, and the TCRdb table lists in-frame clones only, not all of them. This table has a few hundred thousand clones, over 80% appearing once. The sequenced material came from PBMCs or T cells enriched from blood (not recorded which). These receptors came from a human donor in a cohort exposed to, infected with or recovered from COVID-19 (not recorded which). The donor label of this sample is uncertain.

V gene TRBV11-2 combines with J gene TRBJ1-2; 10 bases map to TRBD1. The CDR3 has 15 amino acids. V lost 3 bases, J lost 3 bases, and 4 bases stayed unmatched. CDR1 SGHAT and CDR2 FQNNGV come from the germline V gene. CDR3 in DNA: TGTGCCAGCAGCTTGACAGGGGGCGTTTACTATGGCTACACCTTC. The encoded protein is CASSLTGGVYYGYTF.

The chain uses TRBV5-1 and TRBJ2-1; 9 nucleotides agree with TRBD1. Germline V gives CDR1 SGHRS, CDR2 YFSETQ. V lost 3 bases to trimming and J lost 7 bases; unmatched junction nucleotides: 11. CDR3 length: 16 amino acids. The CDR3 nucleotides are TGCGCCAGCAGCTGGCAACAGGGGGCGCTGGGGAATGAGCAGTTCTTC. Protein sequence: CASSWQQGALGNEQFF.

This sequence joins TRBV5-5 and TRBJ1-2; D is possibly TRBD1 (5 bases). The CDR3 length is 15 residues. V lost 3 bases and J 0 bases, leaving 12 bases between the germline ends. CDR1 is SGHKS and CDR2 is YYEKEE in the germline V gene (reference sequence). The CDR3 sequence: CASSSTGSSNYGYTF. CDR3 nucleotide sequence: TGTGCCAGCAGCTCCACAGGTTCTTCTAACTATGGCTACACCTTC.

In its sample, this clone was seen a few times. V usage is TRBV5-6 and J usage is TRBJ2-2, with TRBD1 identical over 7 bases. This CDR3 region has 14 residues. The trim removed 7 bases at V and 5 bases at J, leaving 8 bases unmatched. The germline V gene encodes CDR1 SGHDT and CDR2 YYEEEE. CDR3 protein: CASQDRSSTGELFF. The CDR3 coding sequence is TGTGCCAGCCAGGACAGGAGCAGTACCGGGGAGCTGTTTTTT. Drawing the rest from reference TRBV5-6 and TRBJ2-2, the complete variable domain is DAGVTQSPTHLIKTRGQQVTLRCSPKSGHDTVSWYQQALGQGPQFIFQYYEEEERQRGNFPDRFSGHQFPNYSSELNVNALLLGDSALYLCASQDRSSTGELFFGEGSRLTVL.

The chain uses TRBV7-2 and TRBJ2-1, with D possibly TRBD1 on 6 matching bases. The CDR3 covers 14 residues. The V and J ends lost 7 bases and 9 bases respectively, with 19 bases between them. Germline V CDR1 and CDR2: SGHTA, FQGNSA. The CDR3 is CASIEDSRTAEQFF. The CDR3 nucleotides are TGTGCCAGCATAGAGGACAGCAGGACGGCTGAGCAGTTCTTC.

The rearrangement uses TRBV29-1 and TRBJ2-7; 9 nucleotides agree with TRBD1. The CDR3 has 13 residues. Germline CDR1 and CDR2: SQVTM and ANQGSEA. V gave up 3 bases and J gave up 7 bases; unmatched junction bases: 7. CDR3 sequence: CSVDLGTGTEQYF. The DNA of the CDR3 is TGCAGCGTTGACCTGGGGACAGGGACGGAGCAGTACTTC.

The CDR3 here is CASSLSGQGNEKLFF. CDR3 DNA sequence: TGTGCCAGCAGTTTATCGGGACAGGGTAATGAAAAACTGTTTTTT. The chain is built from TRBV28 and TRBJ1-4, with 9 bases lining up with TRBD1. Trimming removed 1 base from V and 4 bases from J; junction bases left unmatched: 1. Germline V lookup: CDR1 MDHEN, CDR2 SYDVKM. The CDR3 length is 15 residues.

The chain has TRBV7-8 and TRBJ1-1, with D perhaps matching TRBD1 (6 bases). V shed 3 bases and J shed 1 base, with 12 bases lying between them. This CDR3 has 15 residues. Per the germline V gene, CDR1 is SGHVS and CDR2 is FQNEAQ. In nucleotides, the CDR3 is TGTGCCAGCAGCTTCGGGGTCAGGGGGAACACTGAAGCTTTCTTT. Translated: CASSFGVRGNTEAFF.

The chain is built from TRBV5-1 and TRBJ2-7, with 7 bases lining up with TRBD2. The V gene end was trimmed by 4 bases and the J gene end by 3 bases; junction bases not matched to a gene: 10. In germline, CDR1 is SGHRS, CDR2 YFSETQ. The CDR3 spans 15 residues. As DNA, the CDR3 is TGCGCCAGCAGCCTAAGCCGGGACTACCTCTACGAGCAGTACTTC. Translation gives CASSLSRDYLYEQYF.

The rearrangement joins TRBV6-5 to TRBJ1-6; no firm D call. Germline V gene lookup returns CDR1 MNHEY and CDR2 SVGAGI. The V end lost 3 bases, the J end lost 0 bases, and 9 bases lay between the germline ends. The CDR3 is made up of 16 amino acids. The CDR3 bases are TGTGCCAGCAGTTATCGAGGGAGCTCCTATAATTCACCCCTCCACTTT. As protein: CASSYRGSSYNSPLHF.

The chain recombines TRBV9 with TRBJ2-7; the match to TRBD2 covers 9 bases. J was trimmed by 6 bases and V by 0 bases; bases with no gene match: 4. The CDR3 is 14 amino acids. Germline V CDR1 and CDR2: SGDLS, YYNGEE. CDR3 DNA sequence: TGTGCCAGCAGCGTAGCTGGGACTAGCTCCGAGCAGTACTTC. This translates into CASSVAGTSSEQYF.

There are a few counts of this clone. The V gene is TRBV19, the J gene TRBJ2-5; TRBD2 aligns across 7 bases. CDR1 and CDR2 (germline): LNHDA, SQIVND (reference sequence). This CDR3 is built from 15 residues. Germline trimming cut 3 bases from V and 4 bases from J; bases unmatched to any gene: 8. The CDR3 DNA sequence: TGTGCCAGTAGTATTGGGGGGGGTTTGGGAGAGACCCAGTACTTC. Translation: CASSIGGGLGETQYF.

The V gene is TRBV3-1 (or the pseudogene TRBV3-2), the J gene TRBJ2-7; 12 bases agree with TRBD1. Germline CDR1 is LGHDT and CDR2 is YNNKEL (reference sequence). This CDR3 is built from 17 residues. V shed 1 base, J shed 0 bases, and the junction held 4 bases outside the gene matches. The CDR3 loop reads CASSQAGGQGASYEQYF. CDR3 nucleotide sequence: TGTGCCAGCAGCCAAGCCGGGGGACAGGGGGCCTCCTACGAGCAGTACTTC.

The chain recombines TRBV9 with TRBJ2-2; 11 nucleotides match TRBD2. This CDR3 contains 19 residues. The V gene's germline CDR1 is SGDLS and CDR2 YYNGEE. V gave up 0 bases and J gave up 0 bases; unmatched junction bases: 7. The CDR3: CASSVEAPGLAANTGELFF. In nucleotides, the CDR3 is TGTGCCAGCAGCGTAGAGGCCCCGGGACTAGCGGCGAACACCGGGGAGCTGTTTTTT.

The CDR3 bases are TGTGCCAGCAGTTACAGGGGTGCGAACTATGGCTACACCTTC. It translates to CASSYRGANYGYTF. This chain links TRBV6-5 with TRBJ1-2; TRBD1 might be the D (5 bases). Trimming took 2 bases from V and 2 from J, leaving 9 bases between them. Germline CDR1 reads MNHEY; CDR2 reads SVGAGI. The CDR3 is 14 residues long.

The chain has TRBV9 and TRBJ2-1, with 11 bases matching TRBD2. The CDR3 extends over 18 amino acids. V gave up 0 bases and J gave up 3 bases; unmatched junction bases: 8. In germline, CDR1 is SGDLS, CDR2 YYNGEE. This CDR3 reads CASSVGGSGGAHYNEQFF. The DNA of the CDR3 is TGTGCCAGCAGCGTAGGAGGTAGCGGGGGGGCCCACTACAATGAGCAGTTCTTC.

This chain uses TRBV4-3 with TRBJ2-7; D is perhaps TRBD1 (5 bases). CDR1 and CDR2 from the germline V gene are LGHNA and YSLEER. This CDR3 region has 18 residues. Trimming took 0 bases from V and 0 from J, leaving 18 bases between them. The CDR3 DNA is TGCGCCAGCAGCCAAGATTGGACACCGGCAGGAGACTCCTACGAGCAGTACTTC. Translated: CASSQDWTPAGDSYEQYF.

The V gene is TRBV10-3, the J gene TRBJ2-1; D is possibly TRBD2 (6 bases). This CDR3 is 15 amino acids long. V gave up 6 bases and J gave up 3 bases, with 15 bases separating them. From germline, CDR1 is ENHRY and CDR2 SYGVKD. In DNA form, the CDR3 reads TGTGCCATCAGCCTCACTAGCTCCCGCTACAATGAGCAGTTCTTC. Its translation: CAISLTSSRYNEQFF.

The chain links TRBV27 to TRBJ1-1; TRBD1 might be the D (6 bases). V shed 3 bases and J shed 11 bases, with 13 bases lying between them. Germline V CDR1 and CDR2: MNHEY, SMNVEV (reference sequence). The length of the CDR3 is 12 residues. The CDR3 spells CASSFSQGPAFF. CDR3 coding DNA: TGTGCCAGCAGTTTCTCACAGGGTCCGGCTTTCTTT.

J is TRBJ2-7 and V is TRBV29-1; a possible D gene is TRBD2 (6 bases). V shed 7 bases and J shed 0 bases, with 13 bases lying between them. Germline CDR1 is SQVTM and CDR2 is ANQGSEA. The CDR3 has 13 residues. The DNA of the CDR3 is TGCAGCGCTGGGGGGTTACTCTCCTACGAGCAGTACTTC. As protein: CSAGGLLSYEQYF.

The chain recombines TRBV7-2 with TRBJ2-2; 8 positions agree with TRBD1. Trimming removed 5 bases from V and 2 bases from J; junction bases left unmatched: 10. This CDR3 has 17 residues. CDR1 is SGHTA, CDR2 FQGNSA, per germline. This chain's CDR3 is CASSLYRTGINTGELFF. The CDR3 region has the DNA TGTGCCAGCAGCCTCTATCGGACAGGGATAAACACCGGGGAGCTGTTTTTT.

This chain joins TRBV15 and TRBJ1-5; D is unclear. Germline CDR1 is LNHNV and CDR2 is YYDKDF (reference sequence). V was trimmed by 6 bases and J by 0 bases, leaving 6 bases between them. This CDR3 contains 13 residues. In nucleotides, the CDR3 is TGTGCCACCAGTCAGGATAGCAATCAGCCCCAGCATTTT. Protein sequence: CATSQDSNQPQHF.